A selection of T cell receptor beta chains follows, all from one sample in a study of regulatory T cells in long-lasting Graves disease. TCRdb independently ran MiXCR on the multiplex PCR reads; one entry per CDR3 protein. Among about 470,000 distinct CDR3 sequences listed, less than 25% were seen once. The sample here was peripheral blood mononuclear cells (PBMCs), taken when the disease was refractory, from a patient treated with antithyroid drugs. These receptors came from a female donor with Graves disease. The CDR3 runs from the conserved cysteine through the conserved F or W. Size is omitted from some rows. Given values are once, few, many or a class for expanded clones.

>TRBV11-2|many|TRBJ2-5
CASSFGIQETQYF
>TRBV24-1|-|TRBJ2-3
CATSDLASGPRTDTQYF
>TRBV2|many|TRBJ2-2
CASSVFVNTGELFF
>TRBV7-9|-|TRBJ1-1
CASSLAGGQKTEAFF
>TRBV18|-|TRBJ1-1
CASSPLGTWTEAFF
>TRBV19|-|TRBJ2-2
CASSRTGLGTGELFF
>TRBV19|-|TRBJ2-2
CASSISGPFTGELFF
>TRBV12-3/TRBV12-4|-|TRBJ2-2
CASSTGLNTGELFF
>TRBV10-3|few|TRBJ2-7
CAISESTSGYERYF
>TRBV9|few|TRBJ2-7
CASSVGRRSSYEQYF
>TRBV6-2/TRBV6-3|many|TRBJ2-7
CASSTPSGSYEQYF
>TRBV7-9|many|TRBJ1-2
CASSFSVLGYGYTF
>TRBV10-3|many|TRBJ1-5
CAISGTGHNSNQPQHF
>TRBV3-1|many|TRBJ1-1
CASSRTDEAFF
>TRBV6-1|many|TRBJ1-2
CASRADRVLYGYTF
>TRBV6-1|many|TRBJ2-7
CASSDGFGLAGAARIYEQYF
>TRBV30|few|TRBJ2-2
CAWSGTSWAGELFF
>TRBV12-3/TRBV12-4|many|TRBJ1-2
CASSYNSQSYGYTF
>TRBV20-1|-|TRBJ2-1
CSARSSYEQFF
>TRBV28|-|TRBJ2-2
CASSLLAGELSF
>TRBV7-2|medium-sized|TRBJ1-2
CASSFHGTNYGYTF
>TRBV28|-|TRBJ2-1
CASLAGTSSYNEQFF
>TRBV7-2|-|TRBJ2-6
CASSYWGNVLTF
>TRBV12-3/TRBV12-4|many|TRBJ2-5
CASSSNTRQETQYF
>TRBV9|few|TRBJ1-1
CASSVADGANTEAFF
>TRBV7-2|many|TRBJ2-7
CASSWEGGGYYEQYF
>TRBV19|-|TRBJ1-6
CASSIATGTLHF
>TRBV28|many|TRBJ2-7
CASRTFPGHYSYEQYF
>TRBV6-1|many|TRBJ1-5
CASSPGTGYGQPQHF
>TRBV27|many|TRBJ1-5
CASSLMGQNNQPQHF
>TRBV6-1|many|TRBJ1-1
CASSLDGGVGTEAFF
>TRBV20-1|-|TRBJ2-1
CSRRQGPHEQFF
>TRBV6-1|few|TRBJ2-7
CASSETSGTTYEQYF
>TRBV28|-|TRBJ1-3
CASSSRFGQGAGNTIYF
>TRBV28|many|TRBJ1-5
CASSFSGQNQPQHF
>TRBV30|few|TRBJ2-7
CAWRAGDYEQYF
>TRBV2|many|TRBJ1-2
CASSISLDGYYGYTF
>TRBV11-2|-|TRBJ2-7
CASTQIAGANEQYF
>TRBV7-9|few|TRBJ2-4
CASSSPPQGAAKNIQYF
>TRBV27|many|TRBJ1-1
CASGAGALNTEAFF
>TRBV15|-|TRBJ2-5
CATSRASFQETQYF
>TRBV7-9|-|TRBJ2-7
CASSPRTSVNEQYF
>TRBV27|many|TRBJ2-7
CASSSTSGKYEQYF
>TRBV2|many|TRBJ1-5
CASSGTDSNQPQHF
>TRBV12-3/TRBV12-4|-|TRBJ2-7
CASSWARGLYEQYF
>TRBV10-3|many|TRBJ1-2
CAISETRSLSYGYTF
>TRBV6-2/TRBV6-3|-|TRBJ2-1
CASSYYVSRNEQFF
>TRBV9|-|TRBJ2-5
CASSVDPTGLAGETQYF
>TRBV2|many|TRBJ1-4
CASRVDRANEKLFF
>TRBV19|-|TRBJ2-2
CASWGGGANTGELFF